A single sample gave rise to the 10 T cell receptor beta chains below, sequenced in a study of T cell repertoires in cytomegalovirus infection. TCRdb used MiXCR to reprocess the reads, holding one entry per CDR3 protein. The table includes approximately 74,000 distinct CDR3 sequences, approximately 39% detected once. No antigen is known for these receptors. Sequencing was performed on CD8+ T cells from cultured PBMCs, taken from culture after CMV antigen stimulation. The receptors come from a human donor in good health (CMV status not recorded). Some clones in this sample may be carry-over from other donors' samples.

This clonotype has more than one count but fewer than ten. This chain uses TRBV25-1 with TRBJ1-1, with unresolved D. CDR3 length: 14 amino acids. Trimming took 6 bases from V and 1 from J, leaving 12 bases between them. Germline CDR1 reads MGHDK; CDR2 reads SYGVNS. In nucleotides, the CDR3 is TGTGCCAGCAGATCCGGGGATTGGAACACTGAAGCTTTCTTT. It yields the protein CASRSGDWNTEAFF. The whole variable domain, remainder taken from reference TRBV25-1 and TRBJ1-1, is EADIYQTPRYLVIGTGKKITLECSQTMGHDKMYWYQQDPGMELHLIHYSYGVNSTEKGDLSSESTVSRIRTEHFPLTLESARPSHTSQYLCASRSGDWNTEAFFGQGTRLTVV.

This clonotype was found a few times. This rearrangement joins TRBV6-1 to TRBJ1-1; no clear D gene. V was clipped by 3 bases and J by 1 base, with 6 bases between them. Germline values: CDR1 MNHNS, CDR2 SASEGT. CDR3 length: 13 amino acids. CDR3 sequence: CASSDRQNTEAFF. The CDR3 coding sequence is TGTGCCAGCAGTGACAGACAGAACACTGAAGCTTTCTTT.

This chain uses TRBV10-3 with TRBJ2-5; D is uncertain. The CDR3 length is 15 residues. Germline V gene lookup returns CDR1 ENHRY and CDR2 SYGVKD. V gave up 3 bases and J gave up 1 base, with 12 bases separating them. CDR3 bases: TGTGCCATCAGTGAACCCTCCCAGACCCAAGAGACCCAGTACTTC. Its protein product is CAISEPSQTQETQYF.

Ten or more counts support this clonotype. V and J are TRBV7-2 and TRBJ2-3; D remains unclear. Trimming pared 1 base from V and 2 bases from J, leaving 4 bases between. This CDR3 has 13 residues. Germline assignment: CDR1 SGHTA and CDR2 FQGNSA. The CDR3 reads CASSLDNTDTQYF. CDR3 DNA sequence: TGTGCCAGCAGCTTAGACAACACAGATACGCAGTATTTT.

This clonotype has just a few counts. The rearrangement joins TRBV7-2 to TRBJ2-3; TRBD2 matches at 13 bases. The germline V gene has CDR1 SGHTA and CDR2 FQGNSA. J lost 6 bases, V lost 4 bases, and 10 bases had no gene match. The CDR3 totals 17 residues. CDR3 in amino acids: CASSSLLAGGQFDTQYF. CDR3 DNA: TGTGCCAGCAGCTCCCTACTAGCGGGGGGGCAATTTGATACGCAGTATTTT.

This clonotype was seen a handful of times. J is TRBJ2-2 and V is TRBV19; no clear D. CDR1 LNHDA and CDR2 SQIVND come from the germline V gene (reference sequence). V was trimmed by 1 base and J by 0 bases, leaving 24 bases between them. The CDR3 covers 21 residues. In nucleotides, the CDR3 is TGTGCCAGTAGTATAGGGGTCTCATTACTTTATCTTATCACGAACACCGGGGAGCTGTTTTTT. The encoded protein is CASSIGVSLLYLITNTGELFF.

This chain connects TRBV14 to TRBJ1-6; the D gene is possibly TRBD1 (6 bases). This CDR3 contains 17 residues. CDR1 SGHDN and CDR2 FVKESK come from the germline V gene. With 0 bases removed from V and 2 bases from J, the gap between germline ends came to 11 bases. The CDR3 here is CASSQDYGQTYNSPLHF. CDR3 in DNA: TGTGCCAGCAGCCAAGATTACGGACAGACCTATAATTCACCCCTCCACTTT.

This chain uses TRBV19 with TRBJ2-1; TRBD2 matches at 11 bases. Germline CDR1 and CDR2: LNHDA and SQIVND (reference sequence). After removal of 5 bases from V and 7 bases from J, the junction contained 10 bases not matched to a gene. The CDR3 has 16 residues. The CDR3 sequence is CASSPVPSGGRNEQFF. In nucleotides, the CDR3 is TGTGCCAGTAGTCCCGTTCCTAGCGGGGGGAGGAATGAGCAGTTCTTC.

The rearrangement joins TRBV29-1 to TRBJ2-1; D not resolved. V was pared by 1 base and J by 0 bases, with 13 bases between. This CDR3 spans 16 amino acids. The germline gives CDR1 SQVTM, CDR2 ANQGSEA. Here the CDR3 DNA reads TGCAGCGTTGAAGCCTCAACCCGTACCTCCTACAATGAGCAGTTCTTC. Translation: CSVEASTRTSYNEQFF.

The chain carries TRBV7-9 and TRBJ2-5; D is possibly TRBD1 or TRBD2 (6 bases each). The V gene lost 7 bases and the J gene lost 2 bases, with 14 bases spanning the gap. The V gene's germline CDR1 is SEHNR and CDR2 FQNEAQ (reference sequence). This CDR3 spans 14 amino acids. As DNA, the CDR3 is TGTGCCAGCACTATATTAGGGGGGCAAGAGACCCAGTACTTC. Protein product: CASTILGGQETQYF. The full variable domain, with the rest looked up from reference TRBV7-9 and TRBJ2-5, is DTGVSQNPRHKITKRGQNVTFRCDPISEHNRLYWYRQTLGQGPEFLTYFQNEAQLEKSRLLSDRFSAERPKGSFSTLEIQRTEQGDSAMYLCASTILGGQETQYFGPGTRLLVL.